A selection of T cell receptor beta chains follows, all from one sample in a study of control samples from healthy donors and cancer patients. The repertoire was sequenced with immunoSEQ multiplex PCR; TCRdb's copy has only in-frame clones and lacks some. This table holds approximately 70,000 clones, approximately 90% found once. Sequenced sample: PBMCs. The receptor set was obtained from a man in his fifties or sixties with colorectal cancer. Each CDR3 is given with its conserved first and last residue. A D gene is named only where the DNA matches it firmly. Only some rows state a clone size, as once, few, many or a class for expanded clones.

V: TRBV7-2
J: TRBJ2-3
D: NA
size: NA
CDR3: CASSLVRGADTQYF
DNA: TGTGCCAGCAGCTTAGTTCGGGGTGCAGATACGCAGTATTTT

V: TRBV11-3
J: TRBJ1-1
D: NA
size: NA
CDR3: CASSLAGTEAFF
DNA: TGTGCCAGCAGCTTAGCCGGGACTGAAGCTTTCTTT

V: TRBV7-3
J: TRBJ1-1
D: NA
size: once
CDR3: CASSLRGVERRGTEAFF
DNA: TGTGCCAGCAGCTTAAGGGGGGTTGAAAGAAGGGGCACTGAAGCTTTCTTT

V: TRBV11-1
J: TRBJ2-2
D: TRBD1
size: NA
CDR3: CASSRQGAGTGELFF
DNA: TGTGCCAGCAGCCGACAGGGGGCGGGGACCGGGGAGCTGTTTTTT

V: TRBV9
J: TRBJ2-5
D: NA
size: NA
CDR3: CASSVQNGETQYF
DNA: TGTGCCAGCAGCGTCCAAAATGGGGAGACCCAGTACTTC

V: TRBV7-3
J: TRBJ2-2
D: NA
size: NA
CDR3: CASSPETTGELFF
DNA: TGTGCCAGCAGCCCCGAAACCACCGGGGAGCTGTTTTTT

V: TRBV5-1
J: TRBJ2-1
D: NA
size: NA
CDR3: CASSLDRTLYNEQFF
DNA: TGCGCCAGCAGCCTGGACAGAACCTTGTACAATGAGCAGTTCTTC

V: TRBV6-6
J: TRBJ2-7
D: TRBD1
size: NA
CDR3: CASSYLGQGAYEQYF
DNA: TGTGCCAGCAGTTACCTCGGACAGGGGGCCTACGAGCAGTACTTC

V: TRBV7-3
J: TRBJ1-1
D: TRBD1
size: few
CDR3: CASSPGTGEAFF
DNA: TGTGCCAGCAGCCCCGGGACAGGTGAAGCTTTCTTT

V: TRBV28
J: TRBJ1-2
D: TRBD1
size: NA
CDR3: CASKLPGTGGHGYTF
DNA: TGTGCCAGCAAGCTCCCCGGGACAGGGGGCCATGGCTACACCTTC

V: TRBV5-6
J: TRBJ2-5
D: TRBD2
size: NA
CDR3: CASSFGGGAGETQYF
DNA: TGTGCCAGCAGCTTTGGCGGGGGGGCCGGAGAGACCCAGTACTTC

V: TRBV5-1
J: TRBJ2-5
D: TRBD1
size: few
CDR3: CASSSGTGRETQYF
DNA: TGCGCCAGCAGTTCCGGGACAGGGAGGGAGACCCAGTACTTC

V: TRBV27
J: TRBJ2-1
D: NA
size: once
CDR3: CASSDQGYNEQFF
DNA: TGTGCCAGCAGTGATCAGGGCTACAATGAGCAGTTCTTC

V: TRBV7-9
J: TRBJ2-5
D: NA
size: NA
CDR3: CASSLSGRETQYF
DNA: TGTGCCAGCAGCTTGTCGGGGAGAGAGACCCAGTACTTC

V: TRBV7-9
J: TRBJ1-4
D: NA
size: NA
CDR3: CASSLATDANEKLFF
DNA: TGTGCCAGCAGCTTAGCGACGGACGCTAATGAAAAACTGTTTTTT

V: TRBV7-8
J: TRBJ2-5
D: TRBD2
size: NA
CDR3: CASSSAYSGEVARETQYF
DNA: TGTGCCAGCAGCTCGGCGTATAGCGGGGAGGTCGCAAGAGAGACCCAGTACTTC

V: TRBV11-2
J: TRBJ2-3
D: TRBD1
size: few
CDR3: CASSVNRDSSQYF
DNA: TGTGCCAGCAGCGTAAACCGGGACAGTTCGCAGTATTTT

V: TRBV5-1
J: TRBJ2-7
D: NA
size: NA
CDR3: CASSLANGTLSYEQYF
DNA: TGCGCCAGCAGCTTGGCCAATGGGACACTCTCCTACGAGCAGTACTTC

V: TRBV9
J: TRBJ2-2
D: NA
size: NA
CDR3: CASSVGGGGSPGELFF
DNA: TGTGCCAGCAGCGTTGGAGGGGGCGGGAGTCCCGGGGAGCTGTTTTTT

V: TRBV7-2
J: TRBJ1-5
D: NA
size: NA
CDR3: CASSLGSMSNQPQHF
DNA: TGTGCCAGCAGCCTCGGGAGTATGAGCAATCAGCCCCAGCATTTT

V: TRBV7-9
J: TRBJ2-3
D: NA
size: NA
CDR3: CASSLDDRPTDTQYF
DNA: TGTGCCAGCAGCTTAGACGACAGACCCACAGATACGCAGTATTTT

V: TRBV3-1/TRBV3-2
J: TRBJ2-1
D: TRBD2
size: NA
CDR3: CASSQGGAGGREQFF
DNA: TGTGCCAGCAGCCAAGGGGGGGCGGGGGGGCGGGAGCAGTTCTTC

V: TRBV7-9
J: TRBJ2-4
D: TRBD1
size: NA
CDR3: CASSFPTRTGENIQYF
DNA: TGTGCCAGCAGCTTCCCCACCCGGACAGGGGAAAACATTCAGTACTTC

V: TRBV18
J: TRBJ2-6
D: TRBD1
size: NA
CDR3: CASSPLQGTSGANVLTF
DNA: TGTGCCAGCTCACCGTTACAGGGGACCTCTGGGGCCAACGTCCTGACTTTC

V: TRBV9
J: TRBJ2-7
D: TRBD2
size: once
CDR3: CASSPTGLAGVEQYF
DNA: TGTGCCAGCAGCCCTACGGGACTAGCGGGGGTCGAGCAGTACTTC

V: TRBV7-2
J: TRBJ2-7
D: NA
size: NA
CDR3: CASSPGSGPYEQYF
DNA: TGTGCCAGCAGCCCCGGTAGCGGCCCCTACGAGCAGTACTTC

V: TRBV9
J: TRBJ2-7
D: NA
size: once
CDR3: CASSRSSYEQYF
DNA: TGTGCCAGCAGCAGGTCAAGCTACGAGCAGTACTTC

V: TRBV3-1/TRBV3-2
J: TRBJ2-5
D: NA
size: NA
CDR3: CASSQDIGTGRSQETQYF
DNA: TGTGCCAGCAGCCAAGATATCGGAACAGGGAGATCCCAAGAGACCCAGTACTTC

V: TRBV6-1
J: TRBJ1-1
D: NA
size: NA
CDR3: CASSEAGGGFMNTEAFF
DNA: TGTGCCAGCAGCGAAGCGGGTGGAGGATTCATGAACACTGAAGCTTTCTTT

V: TRBV19
J: TRBJ1-4
D: NA
size: NA
CDR3: CASSIDRPGAPNEKLFF
DNA: TGTGCCAGTAGTATAGATCGGCCAGGGGCGCCTAATGAAAAACTGTTTTTT

V: TRBV5-4
J: TRBJ2-1
D: TRBD2
size: NA
CDR3: CASSPSGGRMFF
DNA: TGTGCCAGCAGCCCGAGCGGGGGGAGAATGTTCTTC